This TCR beta chain emerged from a study of blood T cell repertoires in COVID-19. Whole-study context: The United States, Italy and Spain were the sources of the acute and convalescent COVID-19 samples.

This clone was seen a single time. Per the original methods: Nucleated cell number was recorded as an estimate derived from reference gene primer amplification. Libraries were prepared by immunoSEQ multiplex PCR; TCRdb keeps only in-frame clonotypes and omits some of them. V and J calls and clone size are copied from that table; D and trimming were computed from the DNA. The table has hundreds of thousands of clones, about 68% seen once. Unmatched junction bases numbered 7, after V lost 4 bases and J lost 9 bases. This CDR3 has 14 amino acids. From germline, CDR1 is MNHEY and CDR2 SVGEGT. Source material: peripheral blood. The chain recombines TRBV6-2 or TRBV6-3 with TRBJ2-3; 10 bases are a match to TRBD2. The sequence came from a woman older than 75 with acute or convalescent COVID-19. CDR3 region: CASSLLAGIDTQYF. Written as DNA, the CDR3 is TGTGCCAGCAGTTTACTAGCGGGAATAGACACGCAGTATTTT.